This T cell receptor (beta chain) is from a study of blood T cell repertoires in COVID-19. Study in general: Collection of acute and convalescent COVID-19 samples took place in the United States, Italy and Spain. PBMCs, B-cell-depleted T cells, or T cells provided the cDNA or gDNA that made up the material.

In the authors' methods: The assay estimated nucleated cells by amplifying reference gene primers. Assay used: immunoSEQ multiplex PCR; TCRdb lists only in-frame clones, some missing. V, J and clone size reflect that table, while D and trimming were determined from the DNA. The sample yields about 160,000 clones, over 75% seen once. Germline V gene sequence: CDR1 DFQATT, CDR2 SNEGSKA (reference sequence). Trimming stripped 6 bases from V and 8 bases from J, with 10 bases between. This CDR3 is built from 11 residues. The receptor's source is a man aged 60 to 69 with active or convalescent COVID-19. Sample: peripheral blood. The V and J genes are TRBV20-1 and TRBJ1-4; D is unclear. This chain's CDR3 is CSATRGEKLFF. The CDR3 DNA sequence: TGCAGTGCGACGAGAGGGGAAAAACTGTTTTTT.